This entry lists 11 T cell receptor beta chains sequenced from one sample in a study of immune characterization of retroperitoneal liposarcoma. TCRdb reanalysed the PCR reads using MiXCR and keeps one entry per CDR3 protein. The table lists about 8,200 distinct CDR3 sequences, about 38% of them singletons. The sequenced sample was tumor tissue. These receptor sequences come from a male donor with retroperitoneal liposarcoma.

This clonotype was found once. CDR3 region: CASSLVWGPGNEQYF. CDR3 nucleotides: TGTGCCAGCAGCTTAGTATGGGGACCAGGCAATGAGCAGTACTTC. This sequence joins TRBV11-1 and TRBJ2-1; D is tentatively TRBD1 or TRBD2 (5 bases each). The J call may be mistaken, given a closer DNA end match to TRBJ2-7. Germline values: CDR1 SGHAT, CDR2 FQDESV (reference sequence). CDR3 length: 15 residues.

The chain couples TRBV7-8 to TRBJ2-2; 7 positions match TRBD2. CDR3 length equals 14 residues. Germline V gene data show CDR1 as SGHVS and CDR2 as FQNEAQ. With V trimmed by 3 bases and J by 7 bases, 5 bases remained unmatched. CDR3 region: CASSFGLGVGELFF. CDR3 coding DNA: TGTGCCAGCAGCTTTGGACTAGGGGTCGGGGAGCTGTTTTTT.

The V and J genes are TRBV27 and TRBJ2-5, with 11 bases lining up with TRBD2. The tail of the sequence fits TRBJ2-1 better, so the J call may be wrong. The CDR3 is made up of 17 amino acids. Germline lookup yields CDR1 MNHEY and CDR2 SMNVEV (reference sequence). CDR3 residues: CASSLSSRTSGSHEQFF. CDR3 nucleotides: TGTGCCAGCAGTTTATCCTCGCGGACTAGCGGGTCGCATGAGCAGTTCTTC.

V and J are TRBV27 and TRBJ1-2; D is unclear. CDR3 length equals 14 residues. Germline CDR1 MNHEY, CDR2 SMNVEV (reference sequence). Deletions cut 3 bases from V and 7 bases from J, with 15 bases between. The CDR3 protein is CASSFRAEAGGYTF. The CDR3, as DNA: TGTGCCAGCAGTTTTCGGGCCGAAGCGGGTGGCTACACCTTC.

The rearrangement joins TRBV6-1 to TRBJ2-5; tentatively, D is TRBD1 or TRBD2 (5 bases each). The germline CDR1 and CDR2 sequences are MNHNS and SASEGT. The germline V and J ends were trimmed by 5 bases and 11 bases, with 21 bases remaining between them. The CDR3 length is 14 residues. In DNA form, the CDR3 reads TGTGCCAGCAGTTTCGGGACCCCTCCTGTAGAGCAGTACTTC. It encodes CASSFGTPPVEQYF.

CDR3 coding DNA: TGTGCCAGCAGCCCCGTAGGTGAGCAGTTCTTC. This gives the protein CASSPVGEQFF. This chain links TRBV6-1 with TRBJ2-1; D gene uncertain. The CDR3 totals 11 residues. Germline CDR1 is MNHNS and CDR2 is SASEGT. V dropped 6 bases and J dropped 9 bases, with 9 bases sitting between them.

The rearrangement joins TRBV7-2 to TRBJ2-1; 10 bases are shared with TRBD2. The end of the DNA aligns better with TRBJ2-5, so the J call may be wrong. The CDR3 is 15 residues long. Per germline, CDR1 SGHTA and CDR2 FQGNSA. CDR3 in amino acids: CASSLTSGSSETQYF. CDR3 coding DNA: TGTGCCAGCAGCTTGACTAGCGGGTCTAGCGAGACCCAGTACTTC.

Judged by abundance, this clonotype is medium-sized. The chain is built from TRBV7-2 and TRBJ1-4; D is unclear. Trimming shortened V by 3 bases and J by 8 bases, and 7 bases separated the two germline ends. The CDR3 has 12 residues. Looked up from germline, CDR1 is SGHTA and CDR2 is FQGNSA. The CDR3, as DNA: TGTGCCAGCAGCTTCGACTGGGAAAAACTGTTTTTT. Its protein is CASSFDWEKLFF. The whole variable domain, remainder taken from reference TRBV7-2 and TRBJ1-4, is GAGVSQSPSNKVTEKGKDVELRCDPISGHTALYWYRQSLGQGLEFLIYFQGNSAPDKSGLPSDRFSAERTGGSVSTLTIQRTQQEDSAVYLCASSFDWEKLFFGSGTQLSVL.

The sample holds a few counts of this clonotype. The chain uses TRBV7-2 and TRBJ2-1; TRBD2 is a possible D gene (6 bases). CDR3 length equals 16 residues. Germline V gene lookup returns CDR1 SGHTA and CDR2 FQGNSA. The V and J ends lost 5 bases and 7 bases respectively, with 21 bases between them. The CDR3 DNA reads TGTGCCAGCAGCCCCTCTTCGGGACTCGGAAGGAATGAGCAGTTCTTC. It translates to CASSPSSGLGRNEQFF.

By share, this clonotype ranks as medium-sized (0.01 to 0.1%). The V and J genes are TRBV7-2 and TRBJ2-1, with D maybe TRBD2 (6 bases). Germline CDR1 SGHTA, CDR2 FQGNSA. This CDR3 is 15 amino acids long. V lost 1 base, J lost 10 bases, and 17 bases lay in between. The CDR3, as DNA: TGTGCCAGCAGCTTAGAGATGGGGGGAAACTACGAGCAGTTCTTC. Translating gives CASSLEMGGNYEQFF.

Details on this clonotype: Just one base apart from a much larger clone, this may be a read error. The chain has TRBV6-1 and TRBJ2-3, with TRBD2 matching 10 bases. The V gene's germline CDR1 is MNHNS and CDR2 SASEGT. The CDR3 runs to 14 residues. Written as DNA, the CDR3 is TGTGCCAGCAGTAGCGGGAGGGCCACAGATACGCATTATTTT. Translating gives CASSSGRATDTHYF.